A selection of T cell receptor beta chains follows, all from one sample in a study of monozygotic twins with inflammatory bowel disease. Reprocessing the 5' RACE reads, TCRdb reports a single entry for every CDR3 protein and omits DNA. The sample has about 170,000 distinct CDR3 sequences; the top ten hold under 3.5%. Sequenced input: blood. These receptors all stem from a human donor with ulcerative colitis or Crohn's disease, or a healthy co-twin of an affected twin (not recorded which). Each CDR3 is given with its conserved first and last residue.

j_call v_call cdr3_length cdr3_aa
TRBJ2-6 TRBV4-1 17 CASSQDQTVSGANVLTF
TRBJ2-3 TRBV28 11 CASTLSDTQYF
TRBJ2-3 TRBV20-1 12 CSARENTDTQYF
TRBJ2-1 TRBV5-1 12 CASSTVGNEQFF
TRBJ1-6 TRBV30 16 CAWSVNGRTGHSPLHF
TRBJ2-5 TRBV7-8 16 CASSLGSGRRQETQYF
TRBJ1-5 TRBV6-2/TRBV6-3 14 CASNLGQGNQPQHF
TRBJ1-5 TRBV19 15 CASKGRGQSNQPQHF
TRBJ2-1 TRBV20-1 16 CSARRLAGGSPFEQFF
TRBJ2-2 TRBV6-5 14 CASSWQKGTGELFF
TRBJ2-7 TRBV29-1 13 CSAGTGGGYEQYF
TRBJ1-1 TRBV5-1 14 CASSLVLGDTEAFF
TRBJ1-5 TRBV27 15 CASSWQGNSNQPQHF
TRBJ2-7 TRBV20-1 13 CSAPLAGAYEQYF
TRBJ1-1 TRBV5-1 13 CASGRDGPTEAFF
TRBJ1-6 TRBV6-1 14 CASKRTGVNSPLHF
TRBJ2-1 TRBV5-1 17 CASSPGLAGMLYNEQFF
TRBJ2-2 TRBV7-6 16 CASSFISGEYTGELFF
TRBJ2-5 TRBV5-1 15 CASSSKGAGEGTQYF
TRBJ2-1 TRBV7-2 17 CASRPGGPLSSYNEQFF
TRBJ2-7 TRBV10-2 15 CASSDDSGSQYEQYF
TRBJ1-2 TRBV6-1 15 CASSTTTTGKVGYTF
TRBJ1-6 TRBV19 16 CASSILGQGQNSPLHF
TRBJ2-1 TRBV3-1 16 CASSFSGTWAYNEQFF
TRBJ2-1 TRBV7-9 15 CASSLATGGKEEQFF
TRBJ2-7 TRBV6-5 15 CASSYGPDGRGEQYF
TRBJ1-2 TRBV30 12 CAWRGVGSRYTF
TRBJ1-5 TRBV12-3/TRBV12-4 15 CASSHPTGRNQPQHF
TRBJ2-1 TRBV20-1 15 CSAGLTSGTVNEQFF